This T cell receptor beta chain originates from a study of blood T cells in healthy people across ages. Findings of the study overall: Older individuals had lower TCR beta diversity per million T cells (the decline was roughly linear). With naive T cell percentage, TCR beta diversity showed a strong correlation.

This CDR3 contains 16 residues. Germline V gives CDR1 SGHRS, CDR2 YFSETQ. On this clonotype itself: Its antigen remains unidentified.

PCR was performed a second time for roughly 7 to 12 cycles using a sample-barcoded 5' primer and a J-beta primer mix. Sequencing yielded, for each sample, at least 3 million paired-end reads carrying CDR3. One entry per CDR3 protein, called by TCRdb with MiXCR from the 5' RACE reads. The sample has nearly 1 million distinct CDR3 sequences, about 53% seen once. The V gene is TRBV5-1, the J gene TRBJ2-4; 12 bases line up with TRBD2. The J call is uncertain, as TRBJ2-7 better fits the DNA end. This sequence was found in a woman aged 55-75 years in good health. Sequencing was performed on blood. The CDR3: CASSLGRLAGAYEQYF. DNA of the CDR3: TGCGCCAGCAGTTTAGGCCGACTAGCGGGAGCCTACGAGCAGTACTTC.